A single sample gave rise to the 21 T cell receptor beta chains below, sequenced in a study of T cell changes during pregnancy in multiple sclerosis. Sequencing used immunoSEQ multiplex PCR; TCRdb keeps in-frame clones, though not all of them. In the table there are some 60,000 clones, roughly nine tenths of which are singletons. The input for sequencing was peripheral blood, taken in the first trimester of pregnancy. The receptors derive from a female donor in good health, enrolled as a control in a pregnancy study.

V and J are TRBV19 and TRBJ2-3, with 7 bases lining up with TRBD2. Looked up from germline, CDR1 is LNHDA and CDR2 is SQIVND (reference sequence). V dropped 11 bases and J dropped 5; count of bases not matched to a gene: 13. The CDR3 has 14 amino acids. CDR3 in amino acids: CASHQPGEGDTQYF. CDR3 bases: TGTGCCTCCCACCAGCCCGGGGAGGGAGATACGCAGTATTTT.

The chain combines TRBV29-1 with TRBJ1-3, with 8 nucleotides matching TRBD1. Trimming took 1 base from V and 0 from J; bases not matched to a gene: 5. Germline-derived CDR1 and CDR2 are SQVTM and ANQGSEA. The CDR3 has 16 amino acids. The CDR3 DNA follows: TGCAGCGTTGAAGGTCCCGGGACAGGCTCTGGAAACACCATATATTTT. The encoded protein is CSVEGPGTGSGNTIYF. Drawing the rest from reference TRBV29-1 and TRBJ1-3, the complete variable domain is SAVISQKPSRDICQRGTSLTIQCQVDSQVTMMFWYRQQPGQSLTLIATANQGSEATYESGFVIDKFPISRPNLTFSTLTVSNMSPEDSSIYLCSVEGPGTGSGNTIYFGEGSWLTVV.

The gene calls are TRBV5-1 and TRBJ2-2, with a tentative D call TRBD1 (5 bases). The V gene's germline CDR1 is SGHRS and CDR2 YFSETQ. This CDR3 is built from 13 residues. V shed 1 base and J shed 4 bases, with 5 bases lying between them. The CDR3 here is CASSLQGTGELFF. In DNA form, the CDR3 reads TGCGCCAGCAGCTTGCAGGGCACCGGGGAGCTGTTTTTT.

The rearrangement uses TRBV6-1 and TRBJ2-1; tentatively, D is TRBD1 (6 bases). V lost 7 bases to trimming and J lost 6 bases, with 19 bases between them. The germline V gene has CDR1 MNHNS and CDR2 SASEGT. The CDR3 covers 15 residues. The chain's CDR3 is CASNTGRIRFNEQFF. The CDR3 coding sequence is TGTGCCAGCAACACAGGGAGAATTCGTTTCAATGAGCAGTTCTTC.

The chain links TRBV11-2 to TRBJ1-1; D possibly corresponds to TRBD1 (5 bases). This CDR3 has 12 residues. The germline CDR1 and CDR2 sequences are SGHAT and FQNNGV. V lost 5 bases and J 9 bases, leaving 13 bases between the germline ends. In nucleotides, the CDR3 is TGTGCCAGCAGCCAGGGCAGTCTCCAAGCTTTCTTT. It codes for CASSQGSLQAFF.

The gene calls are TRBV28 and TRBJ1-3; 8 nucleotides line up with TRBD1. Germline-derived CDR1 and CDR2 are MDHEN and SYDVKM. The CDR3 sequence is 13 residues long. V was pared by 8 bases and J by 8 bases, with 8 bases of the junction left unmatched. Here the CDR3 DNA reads TGTGCCAGCGCCGGACAGGGTAGAGACACCATATATTTT. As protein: CASAGQGRDTIYF. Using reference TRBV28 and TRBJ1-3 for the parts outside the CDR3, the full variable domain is DVKVTQSSRYLVKRTGEKVFLECVQDMDHENMFWYRQDPGLGLRLIYFSYDVKMKEKGDIPEGYSVSREKKERFSLILESASTNQTSMYLCASAGQGRDTIYFGEGSWLTVV.

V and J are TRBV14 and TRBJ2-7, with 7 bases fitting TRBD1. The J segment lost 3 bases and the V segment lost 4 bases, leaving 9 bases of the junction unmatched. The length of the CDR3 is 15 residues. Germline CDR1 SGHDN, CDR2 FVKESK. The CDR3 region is CASSPDRDSVYEQYF. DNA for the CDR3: TGTGCCAGCAGCCCCGATCGGGACAGTGTCTACGAGCAGTACTTC.

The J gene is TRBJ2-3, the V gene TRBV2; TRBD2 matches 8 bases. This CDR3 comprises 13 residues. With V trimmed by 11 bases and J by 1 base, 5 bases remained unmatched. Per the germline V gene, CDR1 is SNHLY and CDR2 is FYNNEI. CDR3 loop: CAGAGGGTDTQYF. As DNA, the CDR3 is TGTGCCGGAGCCGGGGGGGGCACAGATACGCAGTATTTT.

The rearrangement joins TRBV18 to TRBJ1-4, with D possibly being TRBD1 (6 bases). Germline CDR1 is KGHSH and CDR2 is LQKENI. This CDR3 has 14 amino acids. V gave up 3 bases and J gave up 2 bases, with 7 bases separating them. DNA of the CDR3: TGTGCCAGCTCACCGGGGGCGACTAATGAAAAACTGTTTTTT. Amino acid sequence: CASSPGATNEKLFF.

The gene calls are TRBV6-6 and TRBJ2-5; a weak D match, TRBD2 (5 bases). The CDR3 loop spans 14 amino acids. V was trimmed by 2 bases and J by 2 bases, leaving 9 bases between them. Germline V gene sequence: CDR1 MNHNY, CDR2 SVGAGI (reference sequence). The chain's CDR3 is CASSYTTIQETQYF. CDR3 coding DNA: TGTGCCAGCAGTTACACGACTATACAAGAGACCCAGTACTTC.

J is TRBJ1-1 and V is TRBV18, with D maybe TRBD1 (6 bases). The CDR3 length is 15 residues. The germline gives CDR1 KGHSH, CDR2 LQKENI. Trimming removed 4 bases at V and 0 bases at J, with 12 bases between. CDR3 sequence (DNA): TGTGCCAGCTCACTTTCACAGGGTATGAACACTGAAGCTTTCTTT. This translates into CASSLSQGMNTEAFF.

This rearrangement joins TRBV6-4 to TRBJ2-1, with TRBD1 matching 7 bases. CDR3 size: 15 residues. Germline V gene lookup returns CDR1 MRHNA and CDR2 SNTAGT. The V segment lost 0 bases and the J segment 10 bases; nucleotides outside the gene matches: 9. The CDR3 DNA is TGTGCCAGCAGTGACTCTGCAGGGGGTAGTGGCGAGCAGTTCTTC. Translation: CASSDSAGGSGEQFF.

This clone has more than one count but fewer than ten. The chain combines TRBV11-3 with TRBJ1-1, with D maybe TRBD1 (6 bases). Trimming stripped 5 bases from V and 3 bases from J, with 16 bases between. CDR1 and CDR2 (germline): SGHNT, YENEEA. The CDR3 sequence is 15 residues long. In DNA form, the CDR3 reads TGTGCCAGCAGCCCCTCGGAAGGACAGCACACTGAAGCTTTCTTT. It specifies CASSPSEGQHTEAFF.

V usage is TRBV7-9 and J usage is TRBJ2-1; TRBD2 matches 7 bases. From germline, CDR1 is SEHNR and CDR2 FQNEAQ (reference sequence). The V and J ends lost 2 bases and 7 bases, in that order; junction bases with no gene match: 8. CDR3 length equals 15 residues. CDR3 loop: CASSLIGLDVNEQFF. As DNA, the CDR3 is TGTGCCAGCAGCTTAATCGGACTAGATGTAAATGAGCAGTTCTTC.

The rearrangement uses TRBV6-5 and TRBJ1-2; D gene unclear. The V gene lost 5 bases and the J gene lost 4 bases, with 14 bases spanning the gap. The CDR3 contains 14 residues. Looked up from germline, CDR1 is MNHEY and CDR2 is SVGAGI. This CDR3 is CASSAQALGYGYTF. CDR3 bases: TGTGCCAGCAGTGCGCAGGCGTTGGGCTATGGCTACACCTTC.

The CDR3 protein is CASRTSSGPYEQYF. The CDR3 nucleotides read TGTGCCAGCAGGACCTCTAGCGGTCCCTACGAGCAGTACTTC. The rearrangement joins TRBV6-5 to TRBJ2-7, with 7 bases fitting TRBD2. CDR3 length: 14 residues. CDR1 and CDR2 (germline): MNHEY, SVGAGI. The trim removed 6 bases at V and 2 bases at J, leaving 7 bases unmatched.

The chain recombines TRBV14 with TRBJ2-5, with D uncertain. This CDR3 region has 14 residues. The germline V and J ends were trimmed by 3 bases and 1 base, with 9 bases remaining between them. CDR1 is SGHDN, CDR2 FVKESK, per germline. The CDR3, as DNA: TGTGCCAGCAGCCACGGGTTCACCCAAGAGACCCAGTACTTC. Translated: CASSHGFTQETQYF. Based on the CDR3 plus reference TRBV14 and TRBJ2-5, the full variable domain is EAGVTQFPSHSVIEKGQTVTLRCDPISGHDNLYWYRRVMGKEIKFLLHFVKESKQDESGMPNNRFLAERTGGTYSTLKVQPAELEDSGVYFCASSHGFTQETQYFGPGTRLLVL.

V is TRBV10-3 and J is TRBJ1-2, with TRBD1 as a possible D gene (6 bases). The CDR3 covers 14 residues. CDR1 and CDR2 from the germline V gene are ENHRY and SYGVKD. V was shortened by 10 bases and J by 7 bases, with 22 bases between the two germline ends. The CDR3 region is CATKGGGAVSGYTF. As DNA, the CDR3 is TGTGCCACCAAAGGGGGGGGCGCGGTATCTGGCTACACCTTC.

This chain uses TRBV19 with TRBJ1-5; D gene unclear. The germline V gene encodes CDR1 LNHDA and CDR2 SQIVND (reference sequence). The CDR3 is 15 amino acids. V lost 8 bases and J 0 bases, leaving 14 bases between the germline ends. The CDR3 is CASDYRSYSNQPQHF. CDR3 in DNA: TGTGCCAGTGATTACAGATCCTATAGCAATCAGCCCCAGCATTTT.

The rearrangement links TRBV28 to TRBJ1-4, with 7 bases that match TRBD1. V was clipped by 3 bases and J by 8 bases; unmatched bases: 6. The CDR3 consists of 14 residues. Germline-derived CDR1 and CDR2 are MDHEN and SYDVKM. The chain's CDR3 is CASSFTGEREKLFF. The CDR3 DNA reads TGTGCCAGCAGTTTCACAGGGGAGAGGGAAAAACTGTTTTTT.

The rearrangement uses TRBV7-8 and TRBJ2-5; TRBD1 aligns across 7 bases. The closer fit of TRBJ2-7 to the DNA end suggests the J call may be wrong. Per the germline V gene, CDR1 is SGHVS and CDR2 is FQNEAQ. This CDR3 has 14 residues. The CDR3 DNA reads TGTGCCAGCAGCCGGGACAGCCGTGGCTACGAGCAGTACTTC. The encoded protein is CASSRDSRGYEQYF.